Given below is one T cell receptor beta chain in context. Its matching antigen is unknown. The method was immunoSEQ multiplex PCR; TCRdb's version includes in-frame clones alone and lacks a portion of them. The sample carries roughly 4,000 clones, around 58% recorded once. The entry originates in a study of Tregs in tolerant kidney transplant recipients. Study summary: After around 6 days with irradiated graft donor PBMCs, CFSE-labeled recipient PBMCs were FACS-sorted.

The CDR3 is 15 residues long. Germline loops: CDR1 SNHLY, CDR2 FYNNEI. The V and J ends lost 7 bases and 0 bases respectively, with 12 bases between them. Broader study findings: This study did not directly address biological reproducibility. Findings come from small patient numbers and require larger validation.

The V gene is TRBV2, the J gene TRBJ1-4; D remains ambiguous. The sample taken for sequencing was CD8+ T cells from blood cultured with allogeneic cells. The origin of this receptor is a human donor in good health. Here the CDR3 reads CASTTNLATNEKLFF. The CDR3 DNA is TGTGCCAGCACAACGAACCTCGCAACTAATGAAAAACTGTTTTTT.